Listed here are 28 T cell receptor beta chains from one sample, sequenced in a study of T-cell reconstitution after alpha-beta-depleted transplantation in children. A TCRbeta library incorporating unique molecular identifiers was prepared. TCRdb reanalysed the PCR reads using MiXCR and keeps one entry per CDR3 protein. The repertoire includes 200,000 to 300,000 distinct CDR3 sequences, about 25% of them detected once, and roughly 2.5% sits in the top ten. Sequenced here: PBMCs, sampled before TCRalphabeta/CD19-depleted stem cell transplant. The source of these receptors is a girl aged 2 to 9 with Fanconi anemia, due to receive a stem cell transplant.

This sequence joins TRBV10-2 and TRBJ2-7; the D gene is possibly TRBD2 (7 bases). Per germline, CDR1 WSHSY and CDR2 SAAADI. The germline V and J ends were trimmed by 6 bases and 4 bases, with 22 bases remaining between them. This CDR3 region has 16 residues. The CDR3 DNA reads as TGCGCCAGCAGAGGGACTACAGGGCACGTTGGTTACGAGCAGTACTTC. Amino acid sequence: CASRGTTGHVGYEQYF.

At least ten counts were recorded for this clonotype. The chain has TRBV5-1 and TRBJ2-1; possible D gene TRBD1, 6 bases. Trimming removed 3 bases from V and 7 bases from J, with 17 bases in between. Germline CDR1 and CDR2: SGHRS and YFSETQ. The CDR3 has 15 amino acids. The CDR3 DNA reads TGCGCCAGCAGCTGGACAGTACAAAGTAGGAATGAGCAGTTCTTC. Translating it yields CASSWTVQSRNEQFF. Full variable domain (remainder filled in from reference TRBV5-1 and TRBJ2-1): KAGVTQTPRYLIKTRGQQVTLSCSPISGHRSVSWYQQTPGQGLQFLFEYFSETQRNKGNFPGRFSGRQFSNSRSEMNVSTLELGDSALYLCASSWTVQSRNEQFFGPGTRLTVL.

This chain connects TRBV7-8 to TRBJ2-7; D perhaps matches TRBD2 (5 bases). Per the germline V gene, CDR1 is SGHVS and CDR2 is FQNEAQ. V was pared by 0 bases and J by 4 bases, with 7 bases between. This CDR3 has 13 amino acids. The CDR3 region has the DNA TGTGCCAGCAGCTTAGCTAGCGCTTACGAGCAGTACTTC. Its protein is CASSLASAYEQYF. Based on the CDR3 plus reference TRBV7-8 and TRBJ2-7, the full variable domain is GAGVSQSPRYKVAKRGQDVALRCDPISGHVSLFWYQQALGQGPEFLTYFQNEAQLDKSGLPSDRFFAERPEGSVSTLKIQRTQQEDSAVYLCASSLASAYEQYFGPGTRLTVT.

This clonotype was seen ten or more times. The gene calls are TRBV29-1 and TRBJ2-2; 7 nucleotides align to TRBD1. Germline CDR1 SQVTM, CDR2 ANQGSEA. V was pared by 7 bases and J by 0 bases, with 5 bases of the junction left unmatched. The CDR3 spans 14 residues. CDR3: CSGGQFANTGELFF. The CDR3 DNA reads TGCAGCGGGGGACAGTTCGCGAACACCGGGGAGCTGTTTTTT.

This clonotype showed up many times. This chain connects TRBV27 to TRBJ2-7, with D possibly being TRBD1 (5 bases). CDR1 and CDR2 (germline): MNHEY, SMNVEV (reference sequence). CDR3 length: 15 amino acids. V was pared by 6 bases and J by 1 base, with 16 bases between. This chain's CDR3 is CASRTTDSLSYEQYF. CDR3 DNA sequence: TGTGCCAGCAGGACCACCGACAGCTTGTCCTACGAGCAGTACTTC.

This clonotype was seen ten or more times. V usage is TRBV28 and J usage is TRBJ1-4; 9 bases are a match to TRBD1. Germline CDR1 reads MDHEN; CDR2 reads SYDVKM. The CDR3 has 14 residues. Germline trimming cut 8 bases from V and 4 bases from J; bases unmatched to any gene: 5. The CDR3 region is CASLTGGNNEKLFF. The CDR3 nucleotides are TGTGCCAGCTTGACAGGGGGAAATAATGAAAAACTGTTTTTT.

This clonotype was seen a handful of times. This rearrangement joins TRBV20-1 to TRBJ2-1; 7 bases agree with TRBD1. The J segment lost 0 bases and the V segment lost 0 bases, leaving 11 bases of the junction unmatched. The CDR3 is 18 amino acids. Germline loops: CDR1 DFQATT, CDR2 SNEGSKA (reference sequence). The CDR3 region is CSARDLDRSARSYNEQFF. CDR3 nucleotide sequence: TGCAGTGCTAGAGATTTGGACAGGTCAGCTCGCTCCTACAATGAGCAGTTCTTC.

This chain connects TRBV21-1 to TRBJ2-5. TRBV21-1 is a pseudogene locus. This CDR3 has 13 amino acids. CDR3 sequence: CASSNCLGETQYF. DNA of the CDR3: TGTGCCAGCAGCAATTGTCTAGGGGAGACCCAGTACTTC.

This clonotype was counted between two and nine times. The genes are TRBV20-1 and TRBJ1-1; D gene uncertain. Germline V gene data show CDR1 as DFQATT and CDR2 as SNEGSKA (reference sequence). CDR3 length: 16 residues. Trimming cost V 6 bases and J 3 bases, with 23 bases left between them. The CDR3 region is CSAATSRSGLYTEAFF. The CDR3 DNA reads as TGCAGTGCCGCGACTTCAAGGAGCGGGTTGTACACTGAAGCTTTCTTT.

This clonotype was detected only a few times. An end of the junction differs from the germline gene, which may be a read error. The chain is built from TRBV20-1 and TRBJ2-5, with 8 bases identical to TRBD1. The CDR3 totals 15 residues. Germline V lookup: CDR1 DFQATT, CDR2 SNEGSKA (reference sequence). For the CDR3, the DNA is TGCTGTGCAAATGGACAGGGAGGTGGGCAAGAGACCCAGTACTTC. Translation gives CCANGQGGGQETQYF.

The rearrangement uses TRBV28 and TRBJ2-7; 10 bases are a match to TRBD1. The CDR3 is made up of 15 amino acids. After removal of 5 bases from V and 0 bases from J, the junction contained 4 bases not matched to a gene. Germline V lookup: CDR1 MDHEN, CDR2 SYDVKM. The CDR3 bases are TGTGCCAGCAGTAGCGGGACAGGGGCCTCCTACGAGCAGTACTTC. It encodes CASSSGTGASYEQYF. The full variable domain, rest sourced from reference TRBV28 and TRBJ2-7, is DVKVTQSSRYLVKRTGEKVFLECVQDMDHENMFWYRQDPGLGLRLIYFSYDVKMKEKGDIPEGYSVSREKKERFSLILESASTNQTSMYLCASSSGTGASYEQYFGPGTRLTVT.

V and J are TRBV29-1 and TRBJ2-5; TRBD2 matches 10 bases. The CDR3 sequence is 14 residues long. The trim removed 5 bases at V and 4 bases at J, leaving 7 bases unmatched. Germline CDR1 is SQVTM and CDR2 is ANQGSEA. As DNA, the CDR3 is TGCAGCGTTCGGCCTAGCGGGAGTGGAGAGACCCAGTACTTC. This codes for CSVRPSGSGETQYF. The whole variable domain, filled in from reference TRBV29-1 and TRBJ2-5, reads SAVISQKPSRDICQRGTSLTIQCQVDSQVTMMFWYRQQPGQSLTLIATANQGSEATYESGFVIDKFPISRPNLTFSTLTVSNMSPEDSSIYLCSVRPSGSGETQYFGPGTRLLVL.

The table lists this clonotype with many counts. V is TRBV20-1 and J is TRBJ1-2; unclear D gene. Trimming took 6 bases from V and 4 from J, leaving 18 bases between them. The germline V gene has CDR1 DFQATT and CDR2 SNEGSKA (reference sequence). This CDR3 is 14 amino acids long. The CDR3 here is CSASSRIAAYGYTF. CDR3 coding DNA: TGCAGTGCGTCCTCGCGAATAGCCGCCTATGGCTACACCTTC.

In its sample, this clonotype was seen a few times. The rearrangement uses TRBV27 and TRBJ2-3, with TRBD2 as a possible D gene (5 bases). The CDR3 has 12 residues. V was pared by 8 bases and J by 3 bases, with 9 bases between. Germline lookup yields CDR1 MNHEY and CDR2 SMNVEV (reference sequence). CDR3 loop: CASGRGTDTQYF. CDR3 DNA sequence: TGTGCCAGCGGGAGAGGGACAGATACGCAGTATTTT.

This clonotype was found a few times. The chain carries TRBV4-2 and TRBJ2-3; D is ambiguous. Trimming took 1 base from V and 5 from J, leaving 4 bases between them. The CDR3 is 12 amino acids. Germline CDR1 LGHNA, CDR2 YNFKEQ. This chain's CDR3 is CASSQVRDTQYF. DNA for the CDR3: TGTGCCAGCAGCCAAGTTCGAGATACGCAGTATTTT.

The rearrangement uses TRBV10-1 and TRBJ2-3, with 10 bases fitting TRBD2. The CDR3 length is 16 residues. Germline CDR1 WNHNN, CDR2 SYGVQD (reference sequence). The V and J ends lost 2 bases and 2 bases, in that order; junction bases with no gene match: 4. The DNA for the CDR3 is TGCGCCAGCAGTGAGGTAGCGGGAGGTTTCACAGATACGCAGTATTTT. It yields the protein CASSEVAGGFTDTQYF.

This clonotype was counted between two and nine times. CDR3 DNA: TGTGCCAGCAGTTTACCCCGGGCAGGGGTTGGGGCCAACGTCCTGACTTTC. Residues: CASSLPRAGVGANVLTF. The chain is built from TRBV28 and TRBJ2-6, with a tentative D call TRBD1 (6 bases). The CDR3 loop spans 17 amino acids. The V end lost 2 bases, the J end lost 3 bases, and 14 bases lay between the germline ends. CDR1 is MDHEN and CDR2 is SYDVKM in the germline V gene.

Many counts were recorded for this clonotype. The V gene is TRBV6-5, the J gene TRBJ2-2, with D possibly matching TRBD2 (5 bases). The CDR3 sequence is 13 residues long. V shed 3 bases and J shed 8 bases, with 10 bases lying between them. CDR1 and CDR2 from the germline V gene are MNHEY and SVGAGI. This CDR3 is CASSYSTGGELFF. In DNA form, the CDR3 reads TGTGCCAGCAGTTATTCTACGGGGGGGGAGCTGTTTTTT.

J is TRBJ2-1 and V is TRBV9, with D tentatively TRBD2 (6 bases). This CDR3 has 13 residues. Trimming cost V 2 bases and J 6 bases, with 9 bases left between them. Germline CDR1 and CDR2: SGDLS and YYNGEE. CDR3 in DNA: TGTGCCAGCAGCGTGCAGGGAGGCAATGAGCAGTTCTTC. It translates to CASSVQGGNEQFF.

In its sample, this clonotype was seen a few times. This chain uses TRBV5-1 with TRBJ2-2, with D possibly matching TRBD1 (5 bases). The CDR3 loop spans 16 amino acids. V was clipped by 0 bases and J by 0 bases, with 9 bases between them. CDR1 SGHRS and CDR2 YFSETQ come from the germline V gene. The CDR3 nucleotides read TGCGCCAGCAGCTTGGATGGGGCACCGAACACCGGGGAGCTGTTTTTT. The encoded protein is CASSLDGAPNTGELFF.

The gene calls are TRBV6-1 and TRBJ2-7; D call uncertain. Germline CDR1 is MNHNS and CDR2 is SASEGT. The CDR3 is 10 residues long. Trimming pared 11 bases from V and 1 base from J, leaving 6 bases between. This chain's CDR3 is CACGSYEQYF. The CDR3, as DNA: TGTGCCTGCGGATCCTACGAGCAGTACTTC.

This clonotype was detected only a few times. V and J are TRBV28 and TRBJ2-1; 7 nucleotides agree with TRBD2. V lost 6 bases and J lost 7; bases outside the gene matches: 12. CDR3 length: 15 residues. The germline CDR1 and CDR2 sequences are MDHEN and SYDVKM. CDR3 sequence reads: CASSPVAGVENEQFF. The DNA for the CDR3 is TGTGCCAGCAGCCCCGTGGCGGGAGTAGAAAATGAGCAGTTCTTC.

A few counts support this clonotype. This chain uses TRBV6-2 or TRBV6-3 with TRBJ1-5; D gene ambiguous. CDR1 is MNHEY and CDR2 is SVGEGT in the germline V gene. The CDR3 covers 15 residues. V was clipped by 1 base and J by 1 base, with 8 bases between them. The CDR3 bases are TGTGCCAGCAGTTACTTCGTTGGAAGCAATCAGCCCCAGCATTTT. Translating gives CASSYFVGSNQPQHF.

This clonotype was recorded once. The J gene is TRBJ2-5, the V gene TRBV7-2; 8 positions agree with TRBD1. The CDR3 length is 15 residues. J was trimmed by 4 bases and V by 6 bases; bases with no gene match: 10. CDR1 and CDR2 (germline): SGHTA, FQGNSA. The CDR3 sequence: CASRDRGQGVETQYF. The CDR3 nucleotides read TGTGCCAGCAGGGATAGAGGACAGGGCGTAGAGACCCAGTACTTC.

The chain links TRBV28 to TRBJ2-1; the D gene is possibly TRBD2 (6 bases). The CDR3 spans 15 residues. Per germline, CDR1 MDHEN and CDR2 SYDVKM. V dropped 3 bases and J dropped 5 bases, with 14 bases sitting between them. The CDR3 nucleotides read TGTGCCAGCAGTTTGGCAGGGAGGAACCACAATGAGCAGTTCTTC. Its translation: CASSLAGRNHNEQFF.

The sample holds many counts of this clonotype. The J gene is TRBJ2-1, the V gene TRBV20-1; D possibly matches TRBD1 or TRBD2 (6 bases each). Germline loops: CDR1 DFQATT, CDR2 SNEGSKA (reference sequence). V was trimmed by 6 bases and J by 9 bases, leaving 24 bases between them. The CDR3 spans 15 residues. The CDR3 DNA reads as TGCAGTGCAGAGGGGGGACTTAGGGAGATCGGTGAGCAGTTCTTC. Amino acid sequence: CSAEGGLREIGEQFF.

This clonotype occurred a few times. The chain employs TRBV25-1 and TRBJ2-3, with D unresolved. Germline V gene sequence: CDR1 MGHDK, CDR2 SYGVNS. Trimming cost V 4 bases and J 2 bases, with 7 bases left between them. CDR3 length: 13 amino acids. CDR3 DNA: TGTGCCAGCAGTGTCCTTGCCACAGATACGCAGTATTTT. This gives the protein CASSVLATDTQYF. The whole variable domain, remainder taken from reference TRBV25-1 and TRBJ2-3, is EADIYQTPRYLVIGTGKKITLECSQTMGHDKMYWYQQDPGMELHLIHYSYGVNSTEKGDLSSESTVSRIRTEHFPLTLESARPSHTSQYLCASSVLATDTQYFGPGTRLTVL.

This clonotype was seen ten or more times. The rearrangement links TRBV7-2 to TRBJ2-5, with D unresolved. The germline V and J ends were trimmed by 5 bases and 5 bases, with 12 bases remaining between them. CDR1 is SGHTA and CDR2 is FQGNSA in the germline V gene. The CDR3 extends over 13 amino acids. The CDR3 is CASSLFERETQYF. The CDR3 DNA is TGTGCCAGCAGCCTCTTCGAACGGGAGACCCAGTACTTC.